A selection of T cell receptor beta chains follows, all from one sample in a study of T-cell reconstitution after alpha-beta-depleted transplantation in children. TCRdb re-called the PCR reads through MiXCR, storing one row per CDR3 protein. The sample consists of around 200,000 distinct CDR3 sequences, less than 8% of them appearing once. This material consisted of PBMCs from the stem cell graft donor, taken from the stem cell graft. The source is a human donor who donated a stem cell graft to a child with Wiskott-Aldrich syndrome. Both conserved end residues are part of each CDR3. A D gene is named only where the DNA matches it firmly. Clone sizes are given selectively: once, few, many, or a class where the clone is expanded.

J | V | length | D | size | CDR3 | DNA
TRBJ2-3 | TRBV4-3 | 16 | TRBD2 | many | CASSQVAGGPTDTQYF | TGCGCCAGCAGCCAGGTCGCGGGAGGACCCACAGATACGCAGTATTTT
TRBJ2-2 | TRBV29-1 | 12 | NA | many | CSVDRATGELFF | TGCAGCGTTGACAGGGCCACCGGGGAGCTGTTTTTT
TRBJ2-7 | TRBV29-1 | 13 | NA | NA | CSVEGLSSYEQYF | TGCAGCGTTGAAGGGCTCAGCTCCTACGAGCAGTACTTC
TRBJ2-7 | TRBV6-5 | 12 | NA | many | CASSPQTHEQYF | TGTGCCAGCAGCCCTCAAACCCACGAGCAGTACTTC
TRBJ1-1 | TRBV5-1 | 16 | NA | many | CASSLAPESMNTEAFF | TGCGCCAGCAGCTTGGCCCCAGAGAGCATGAACACTGAAGCTTTCTTT
TRBJ2-3 | TRBV5-1 | 13 | TRBD1 | many | CASSQETGTAQYF | TGCGCCAGCAGCCAAGAGACCGGGACAGCGCAGTATTTT
TRBJ2-1 | TRBV24-1 | 18 | TRBD2 | few | CATSDLTSGVPSYNEQFF | TGTGCCACCAGTGATTTAACTAGCGGGGTCCCCTCCTACAATGAGCAGTTCTTC
TRBJ2-1 | TRBV12-3/TRBV12-4 | 15 | TRBD2 | NA | CASSRTRGISNEQFF | TGTGCCAGCAGCAGGACTAGAGGTATCTCCAATGAGCAGTTCTTC
TRBJ2-3 | TRBV4-3 | 23 | NA | many | CASSQVRFFASPVSDEGTDTQYF | TGCGCCAGCAGCCAAGTTAGGTTTTTCGCCAGCCCGGTTTCCGACGAAGGCACAGATACGCAGTATTTT
TRBJ1-6 | TRBV2 | 14 | NA | few | CASAMGQANSPLHF | TGTGCCAGCGCTATGGGCCAGGCTAATTCACCCCTCCACTTT
TRBJ2-3 | TRBV5-1 | 12 | NA | few | CASSWSTDTQYF | TGCGCCAGCAGTTGGAGCACAGATACGCAGTATTTT
TRBJ1-1 | TRBV12-3/TRBV12-4 | 13 | NA | many | CASRGTANTEAFF | TGTGCCAGCAGAGGGACGGCGAACACTGAAGCTTTCTTT
TRBJ1-5 | TRBV30 | 14 | TRBD1 | many | CAWSRDRGNQPQHF | TGTGCCTGGAGTCGGGACAGGGGCAATCAGCCCCAGCATTTT
TRBJ1-1 | TRBV6-2/TRBV6-3 | 15 | NA | NA | CASGERGVPNTEAFF | TGTGCCAGCGGTGAGCGGGGGGTGCCGAACACTGAAGCTTTCTTT
TRBJ1-1 | TRBV4-1 | 14 | NA | NA | CASGLQSTNTEAFF | TGCGCCAGCGGATTACAGAGTACGAACACTGAAGCTTTCTTT
TRBJ2-1 | TRBV15 | 14 | NA | once | CATGARGYDNEQFF | TGTGCCACAGGGGCAAGGGGCTACGACAATGAGCAGTTCTTC
TRBJ2-3 | TRBV6-5 | 12 | NA | many | CASIGGTDTQYF | TGTGCCAGCATCGGGGGAACAGATACGCAGTATTTT
TRBJ2-3 | TRBV6-5 | 17 | TRBD2 | many | CASSYPGLAVNTDTQYF | TGTGCCAGCAGTTACCCGGGACTAGCGGTAAACACAGATACGCAGTATTTT
TRBJ1-6 | TRBV2 | 11 | NA | many | CASSEGDPLHF | TGTGCCAGCAGTGAGGGGGACCCCCTCCACTTT
TRBJ2-7 | TRBV15 | 15 | NA | many | CATSRGFSLGDEQYF | TGTGCCACTAGCCGGGGCTTCTCCCTGGGGGACGAGCAGTACTTC
TRBJ1-2 | TRBV7-9 | 14 | NA | NA | CASSLESRGTGYTF | TGTGCCAGCAGCTTAGAGAGCAGGGGAACTGGCTACACCTTC
TRBJ2-7 | TRBV30 | 19 | TRBD2 | few | CAWSLIDWVSGTPSYEQYF | TGTGCCTGGAGCCTAATTGACTGGGTTAGCGGGACTCCCTCCTACGAGCAGTACTTC
TRBJ2-7 | TRBV12-3/TRBV12-4 | 18 | TRBD2 | many | CASSAPGLAGERFYEQYF | TGTGCCAGCAGTGCACCGGGACTAGCGGGAGAAAGGTTCTACGAGCAGTACTTC
TRBJ2-7 | TRBV14 | 15 | TRBD1 | few | CASSPGQGRGYEQYF | TGTGCCAGCAGCCCCGGACAGGGGAGGGGGTACGAGCAGTACTTC
TRBJ1-1 | TRBV6-5 | 13 | NA | many | CASRRAMNTEAFF | TGTGCCAGCCGGAGAGCCATGAACACTGAAGCTTTCTTT
TRBJ2-7 | TRBV6-6 | 13 | NA | many | CASTVDGHYEQYF | TGTGCCAGCACTGTCGACGGGCACTACGAGCAGTACTTC
TRBJ1-1 | TRBV6-5 | 14 | NA | many | CASTSNLGNTEAFF | TGTGCCAGCACCTCGAACCTGGGAAACACTGAAGCTTTCTTT
TRBJ2-2 | TRBV30 | 12 | NA | NA | CAWSVATGELFF | TGTGCCTGGAGTGTGGCCACCGGGGAGCTGTTTTTT
TRBJ1-2 | TRBV7-9 | 14 | TRBD1 | NA | CASSLEGDRYGYTF | TGTGCCAGCAGCTTAGAGGGGGACAGATATGGCTACACCTTC
TRBJ1-6 | TRBV20-1 | 16 | NA | many | CSASPGASSYNSPLHF | TGCAGTGCTAGCCCTGGCGCGAGCTCCTATAATTCACCCCTCCACTTT
TRBJ2-5 | TRBV28 | 14 | NA | many | CASSSQTAQETQYF | TGTGCCAGCAGTTCTCAGACCGCCCAAGAGACCCAGTACTTC
TRBJ2-2 | TRBV2 | 17 | NA | many | CASSGLNLGVYTGELFF | TGTGCCAGCAGTGGACTAAATCTAGGGGTCTACACCGGGGAGCTGTTTTTT
TRBJ2-1 | TRBV5-1 | 14 | NA | NA | CASSLMWSGNEQFF | TGCGCCAGCAGCTTGATGTGGTCGGGGAATGAGCAGTTCTTC
TRBJ1-1 | TRBV12-3/TRBV12-4 | 14 | NA | many | CASGTGTINTEAFF | TGTGCCAGCGGTACCGGGACAATTAACACTGAAGCTTTCTTT
TRBJ2-1 | TRBV6-5 | 15 | TRBD2 | many | CASSYRGLAQDEQFF | TGTGCCAGCAGTTACCGAGGACTAGCTCAAGACGAGCAGTTCTTC